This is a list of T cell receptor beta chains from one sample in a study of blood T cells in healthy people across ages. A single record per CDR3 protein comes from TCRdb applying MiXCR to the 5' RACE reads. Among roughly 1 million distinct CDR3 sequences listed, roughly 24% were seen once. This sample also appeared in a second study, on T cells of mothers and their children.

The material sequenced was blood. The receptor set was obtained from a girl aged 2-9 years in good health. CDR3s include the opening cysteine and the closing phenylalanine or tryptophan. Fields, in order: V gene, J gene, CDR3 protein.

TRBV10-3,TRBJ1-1,CAISEILTGTFEAFF
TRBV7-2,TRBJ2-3,CASSTITGLATDTQYF
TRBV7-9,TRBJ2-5,CASSFEGGEGETQYF
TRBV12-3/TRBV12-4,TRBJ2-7,CASSLPGLAGRFF
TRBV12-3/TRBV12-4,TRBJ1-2,CASTSPENYGYTF
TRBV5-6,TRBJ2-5,CASSFPGASEETQYF
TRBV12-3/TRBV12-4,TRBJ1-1,CASSQGPTNTEAFF
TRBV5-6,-,CASSRGLAGVEQYF
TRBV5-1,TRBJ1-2,CASSQTGAQWGYTF
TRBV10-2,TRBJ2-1,CASSESWSGNLNEQFF
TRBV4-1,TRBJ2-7,CASSPISGGAKRSAYGQYF
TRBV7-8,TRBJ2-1,CASSLLPGGYNEQFF
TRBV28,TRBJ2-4,CASSFRLAGGSQYF
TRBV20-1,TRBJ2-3,CSARPQASGMVDTQYF
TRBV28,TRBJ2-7,CASSRLESYEQYF
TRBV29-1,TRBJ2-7,CSVGLGRGNEQYF
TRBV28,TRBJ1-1,CASSPDWMNTEAFF
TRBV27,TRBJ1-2,CASSLNGYGYTF
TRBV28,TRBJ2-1,CASSLAIVGSENEQFF
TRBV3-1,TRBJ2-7,CASSQDFEGLEQYF
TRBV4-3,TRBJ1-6,CASSQERKSSYNSPLHF
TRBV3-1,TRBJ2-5,CASSQGTGVQETQYF
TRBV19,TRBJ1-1,CATKEGGNTEAFF
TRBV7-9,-,CASSPTQNSYEQYF
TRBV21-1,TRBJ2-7,CASTPTPAGTPRPCHEQYF
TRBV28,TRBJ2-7,CATQSAAYYEQYF
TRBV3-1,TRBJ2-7,CASSQDRKVYEQYF
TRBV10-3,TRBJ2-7,CAISDQTGTTYEQYF
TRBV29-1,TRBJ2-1,CSVEDPGRESYNEQFF
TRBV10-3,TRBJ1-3,CAISEGTARNTIYF
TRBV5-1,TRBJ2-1,CASSSSAGTGYNEQFF
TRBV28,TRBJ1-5,CASSLPLEGQPQHF